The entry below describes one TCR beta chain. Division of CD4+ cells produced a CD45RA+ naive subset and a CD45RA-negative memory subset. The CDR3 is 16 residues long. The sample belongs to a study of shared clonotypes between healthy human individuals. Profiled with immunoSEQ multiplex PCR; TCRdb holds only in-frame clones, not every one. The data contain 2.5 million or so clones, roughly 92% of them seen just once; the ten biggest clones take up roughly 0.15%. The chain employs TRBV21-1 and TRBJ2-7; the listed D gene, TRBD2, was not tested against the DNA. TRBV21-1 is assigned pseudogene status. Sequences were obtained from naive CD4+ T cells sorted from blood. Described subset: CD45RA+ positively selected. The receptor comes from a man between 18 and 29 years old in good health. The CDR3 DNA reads TGTGCCAGCAGCCCGCGGACTAGCGGGAGTTCAGCCGAGCAGTACTTC. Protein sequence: CASSPRTSGSSAEQYF.